Below, one T cell receptor beta chain is given with its context. Sequencing was performed with immunoSEQ multiplex PCR; in TCRdb, only in-frame clones are kept and a portion is missing. This table holds 300,000 to 400,000 clones, 75% to 90% found once. The source of the sample is a study of blood T cell repertoires in COVID-19. The germline V gene has CDR1 MDHEN and CDR2 SYDVKM. The CDR3 length is 15 residues. The junction had 6 bases not matched to a gene; V was cut back by 1 base and J by 9 bases. V usage is TRBV28 and J usage is TRBJ1-6, with 7 bases aligning to TRBD1. Sequencing used peripheral blood. The sequence was collected from a woman aged 30 to 39 with COVID-19, enrolled during active disease. CDR3 protein: CASSLLDRDSSPLHF. The CDR3 coding sequence is TGTGCCAGCAGTTTATTAGACAGGGACAGTTCACCCCTCCACTTT.